These 15 T cell receptor beta chains share one sample of origin, sequenced in a study of vaccination and CD4 T cells after COVID-19 (dated by TCRdb to 2021 to 2024). The method was PCR. Sequencing took place on an Illumina iSeq 100. At the Johns Hopkins FTIC core, DNA from the cultured CD4+ T cells underwent TCR sequencing with the Oncomine TCR Beta short-read assay. The public reads were reprocessed in TCRdb via fastp at Q25 and MiXCR, keeping in-frame beta chains. Each entry merges the rows of one CDR3 protein and shows their most common DNA and genes. The sample table lists approximately 16,000 distinct CDR3 sequences, approximately 62% of them with a count of one. Jointly, the top ten make up roughly 9.4% of the sample. Their recognized antigens are unknown. The intended sense of this specimen's treatment or condition label: approximately 11-day PBMC culture with coronavirus spike peptide pools or control peptides (ViraFEST assay).

Material: CD4+ T cells from blood, cultured in vitro. These receptors originate from a human donor who had recovered from COVID-19.

The chain employs TRBV6-1 and TRBJ1-5, with 10 bases identical to TRBD1. The CDR3 spans 16 residues. Germline V gives CDR1 MNHNS, CDR2 SASEGT. V lost 6 bases, J lost 2 bases, and 7 bases stayed unmatched. The CDR3 DNA is TGTGCCAGCAGCTCCGGACAGGGGGGCGGCAATCAGCCCCAGCATTTT. Residues: CASSSGQGGGNQPQHF.

V usage is TRBV27 and J usage is TRBJ1-2; 11 bases align to TRBD1. CDR3 length: 17 residues. CDR1 MNHEY and CDR2 SMNVEV come from the germline V gene (reference sequence). V was pared by 6 bases and J by 4 bases, with 13 bases of the junction left unmatched. DNA of the CDR3: TGTGCCAGCAGCATAGGACAGGGGGCGTCTAACCTCTATGGCTACACCTTC. It yields the protein CASSIGQGASNLYGYTF.

The J gene is TRBJ2-7, the V gene TRBV20-1; D call uncertain. Trimming pared 3 bases from V and 1 base from J, leaving 13 bases between. The length of the CDR3 is 14 residues. Germline V gene data show CDR1 as DFQATT and CDR2 as SNEGSKA (reference sequence). The CDR3 reads CSASPPDLSYEQYF. CDR3 nucleotide sequence: TGCAGTGCTAGCCCGCCTGATTTATCCTACGAGCAGTACTTC.

The V call is TRBV5-1, the J call TRBJ2-3; no definite D call. Germline V gene lookup returns CDR1 SGHRS and CDR2 YFSETQ. The V end lost 0 bases, the J end lost 5 bases, and 10 bases lay between the germline ends. The length of the CDR3 is 14 residues. DNA for the CDR3: TGCGCCAGCAGCTTGGATCTAGTGAGAGATACGCAGTATTTT. Encoded protein: CASSLDLVRDTQYF. The full variable domain, completed using reference TRBV5-1 and TRBJ2-3, is KAGVTQTPRYLIKTRGQQVTLSCSPISGHRSVSWYQQTPGQGLQFLFEYFSETQRNKGNFPGRFSGRQFSNSRSEMNVSTLELGDSALYLCASSLDLVRDTQYFGPGTRLTVL.

V usage is TRBV5-1 and J usage is TRBJ2-3, with D unresolved. CDR1 is SGHRS, CDR2 YFSETQ, per germline. CDR3 size: 13 residues. V lost 7 bases and J 6 bases, leaving 15 bases between the germline ends. The CDR3 nucleotides are TGCGCCAGCTGTGCTAGTCCCGACGATACGCAGTATTTT. It specifies CASCASPDDTQYF.

This sequence joins TRBV7-2 and TRBJ1-5; D is ambiguous. Germline V gives CDR1 SGHTA, CDR2 FQGNSA. The CDR3 covers 14 residues. Trimming stripped 3 bases from V and 0 bases from J, with 6 bases between. The CDR3 is CASSFEYSNQPQHF. Written as DNA, the CDR3 is TGTGCCAGCAGCTTCGAGTATAGCAATCAGCCCCAGCATTTT.

This clonotype is judged medium-sized. The CDR3 spells CSAPGTSVSTDTQYF. The CDR3 nucleotides read TGCAGTGCTCCAGGGACTAGCGTTAGCACAGATACGCAGTATTTT. This chain joins TRBV20-1 and TRBJ2-3; 10 bases fit TRBD2. Germline-derived CDR1 and CDR2 are DFQATT and SNEGSKA (reference sequence). The CDR3 is 15 residues long. Trimming cost V 5 bases and J 0 bases; bases outside gene matches: 5.

V gene TRBV12-3 or TRBV12-4 combines with J gene TRBJ1-1; a possible D gene is TRBD1 (6 bases). This CDR3 spans 13 amino acids. V gave up 4 bases and J gave up 2 bases, with 8 bases separating them. CDR3 loop: CASSWTANTEAFF. CDR3 sequence (DNA): TGTGCCAGCAGTTGGACAGCAAACACTGAAGCTTTCTTT.

The chain recombines TRBV21-1 with TRBJ2-3; no check of the table's D call, TRBD1, against the DNA was made. TRBV21-1 is labeled a pseudogene. The CDR3 contains 14 residues. The CDR3 region has the DNA TGTGCCGGATCGGGACGCCCAAGCACAGATACGCAGTATTTT. Amino acids: CAGSGRPSTDTQYF.

The chain recombines TRBV12-5 with TRBJ1-5; D not resolved. This CDR3 has 15 residues. V dropped 6 bases and J dropped 1 base, with 13 bases sitting between them. CDR1 and CDR2 from the germline V gene are LGHNT and FRNRAP. The CDR3 loop reads CASGTPLLSNQPQHF. Written as DNA, the CDR3 is TGTGCTAGTGGGACCCCCCTGTTGAGCAATCAGCCCCAGCATTTT.

Only a few counts were recorded for this clonotype. The DNA for the CDR3 is TGTGCCAGCAGGGGGACTAGCGGGACCAATGAGCAGTTCTTC. Its protein product is CASRGTSGTNEQFF. The V and J genes are TRBV27 and TRBJ2-1, with 13 bases that match TRBD2. Germline lookup yields CDR1 MNHEY and CDR2 SMNVEV (reference sequence). The V gene end was trimmed by 6 bases and the J gene end by 6 bases; junction bases not matched to a gene: 2. The CDR3 totals 14 residues.

The CDR3 nucleotides read TGTGCCAGCAGCCCAACAGGGGAAGCCTACAATGAGCAGTTCTTC. It codes for CASSPTGEAYNEQFF. V gene TRBV28 combines with J gene TRBJ2-1; 7 bases align to TRBD1. Trimming at V came to 6 bases and at J to 2 bases, leaving 7 bases not matched to a gene. This CDR3 comprises 15 residues. Germline CDR1 is MDHEN and CDR2 is SYDVKM.

The J gene is TRBJ2-5, the V gene TRBV7-3; D might be TRBD1 (6 bases). CDR1 is SGHTA and CDR2 is FQGTGA in the germline V gene. V gave up 2 bases and J gave up 5 bases, with 12 bases separating them. This CDR3 has 14 residues. The chain's CDR3 is CASSLQGPSETQYF. The CDR3 nucleotides are TGTGCCAGCAGCTTACAGGGGCCGTCGGAGACCCAGTACTTC. The full variable domain, with the rest looked up from reference TRBV7-3 and TRBJ2-5, is GAGVSQTPSNKVTEKGKYVELRCDPISGHTALYWYRQSLGQGPEFLIYFQGTGAADDSGLPNDRFFAVRPEGSVSTLKIQRTERGDSAVYLCASSLQGPSETQYFGPGTRLLVL.

The rearrangement links TRBV6-5 to TRBJ1-3; tentatively, D is TRBD1 (5 bases). The CDR3 has 18 residues. From germline, CDR1 is MNHEY and CDR2 SVGAGI. V was shortened by 0 bases and J by 9 bases, with 24 bases between the two germline ends. The CDR3 protein is CASSYSSGSGPRGGTIYF. CDR3 DNA: TGTGCCAGCAGTTACTCGAGCGGCAGCGGACCTCGCGGGGGCACCATATATTTT.

By proportion, this clonotype is medium-sized. The chain joins TRBV10-3 to TRBJ1-6, with D unresolved. V shed 2 bases and J shed 7 bases, with 3 bases lying between them. Per the germline V gene, CDR1 is ENHRY and CDR2 is SYGVKD. The CDR3 sequence is 12 residues long. The CDR3 region is CAISERNSPLHF. The CDR3 DNA is TGTGCCATCAGTGAGAGGAATTCACCCCTCCACTTT.